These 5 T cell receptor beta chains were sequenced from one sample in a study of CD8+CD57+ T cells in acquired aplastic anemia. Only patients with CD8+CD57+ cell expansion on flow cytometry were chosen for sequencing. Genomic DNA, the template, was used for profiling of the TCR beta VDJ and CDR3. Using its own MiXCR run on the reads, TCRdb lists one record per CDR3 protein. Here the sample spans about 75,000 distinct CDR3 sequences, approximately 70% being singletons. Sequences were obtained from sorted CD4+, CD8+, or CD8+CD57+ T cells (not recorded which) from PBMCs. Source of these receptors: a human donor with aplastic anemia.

The CDR3 nucleotides are TGTGCCAGCAGCTTCGAGGGGGCCACAGATACGCAGTATTTT. Protein product: CASSFEGATDTQYF. The chain recombines TRBV5-4 with TRBJ2-3; 7 bases align to TRBD1. From germline, CDR1 is SGHNT and CDR2 YYREEE (reference sequence). V shed 2 bases and J 2 bases; nucleotides not matched to a gene: 2. The CDR3 totals 14 residues. Full variable domain (remainder filled in from reference TRBV5-4 and TRBJ2-3): ETGVTQSPTHLIKTRGQQVTLRCSSQSGHNTVSWYQQALGQGPQFIFQYYREEENGRGNFPPRFSGLQFPNYSSELNVNALELDDSALYLCASSFEGATDTQYFGPGTRLTVL.

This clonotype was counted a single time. The DNA of the CDR3 is TGCAGTGCTAGGGCCGGGACTAAAAAAGAGACCCAGTACTTC. It translates to CSARAGTKKETQYF. The chain employs TRBV20-1 and TRBJ2-5; TRBD2 aligns across 7 bases. Trimming removed 3 bases from V and 3 bases from J; junction bases left unmatched: 7. Per the germline V gene, CDR1 is DFQATT and CDR2 is SNEGSKA (reference sequence). This CDR3 region has 14 residues.

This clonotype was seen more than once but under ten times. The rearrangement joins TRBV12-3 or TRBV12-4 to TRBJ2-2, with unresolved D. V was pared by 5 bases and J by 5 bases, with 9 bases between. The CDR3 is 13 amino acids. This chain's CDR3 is CASSLNPTGELFF. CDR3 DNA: TGTGCCAGCAGTCTGAACCCTACCGGGGAGCTGTTTTTT.

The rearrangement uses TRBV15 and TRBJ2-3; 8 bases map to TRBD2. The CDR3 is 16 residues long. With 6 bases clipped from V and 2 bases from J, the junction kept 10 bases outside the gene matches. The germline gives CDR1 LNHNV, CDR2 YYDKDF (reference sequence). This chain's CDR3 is CATRMGLVIATDTQYF. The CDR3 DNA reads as TGTGCCACCAGGATGGGACTAGTTATCGCCACAGATACGCAGTATTTT.

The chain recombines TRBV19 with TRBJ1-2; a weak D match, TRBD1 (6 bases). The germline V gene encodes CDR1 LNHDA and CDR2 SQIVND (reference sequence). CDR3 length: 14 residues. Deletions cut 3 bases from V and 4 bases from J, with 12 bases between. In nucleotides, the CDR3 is TGTGCCAGTAGTATCGGCGGACAGTCCTATGGCTACACCTTC. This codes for CASSIGGQSYGYTF.